This TCR beta chain stems from a study of CD8 T cells in ankylosing spondylitis. Study findings and constraints: In ankylosing spondylitis blood, a motif of seven to nine highly homologous TCR beta variants appeared characteristic. There was reportedly significant enrichment of clones that were disease-linked in matched ankylosing spondylitis synovial fluid.

Regarding this clonotype: Antigen unknown.

5'-RACE, quantitative and with molecular barcodes, yielded the TCR beta libraries. TCRdb called the 5' RACE reads again in MiXCR, with one record for every CDR3 protein. The table records around 770,000 distinct CDR3 sequences, around 20% of them present only once. Trimming stripped 6 bases from V and 2 bases from J, with 13 bases between. Germline CDR1 MDHEN, CDR2 SYDVKM. The CDR3 extends over 14 amino acids. V and J are TRBV28 and TRBJ1-1; weak D call: TRBD1 (5 bases). This receptor was obtained from a male donor with ankylosing spondylitis. Sequencing was carried out using blood, either unsorted or a sorted T cell fraction (not recorded which). Written as DNA, the CDR3 is TGTGCCAGCAGATTGGGACGGATAAACACTGAAGCTTTCTTT. This sequence encodes CASRLGRINTEAFF.